Sequencing of this T cell receptor (beta chain) was carried out in a study of radiation and T cells in renal cell carcinoma. TCRdb's table, derived via immunoSEQ multiplex PCR, lists solely in-frame clones and lacks some. The repertoire holds about 160,000 clones, with 88% as singletons. The time point denotes: baseline pretreatment blood. Treatment: 15 Gy SBRT to primary tumor, nephrectomy 4 weeks later. The sequence came from an older woman with renal cell carcinoma. This specimen consisted of blood, obtained from a patient whose treatment included radiotherapy and nephrectomy.

CDR3 amino acids: CAVGPVKSGNYGYTF. The DNA for the CDR3 is TGTGCCGTTGGGCCAGTAAAATCGGGTAACTATGGCTACACCTTC. The chain uses TRBV10-3 and TRBJ1-2; D uncertain. CDR1 is ENHRY and CDR2 is SYGVKD in the germline V gene. CDR3 length: 15 amino acids. Trimming left V 11 bases short and J 1 base short, with 20 bases between.